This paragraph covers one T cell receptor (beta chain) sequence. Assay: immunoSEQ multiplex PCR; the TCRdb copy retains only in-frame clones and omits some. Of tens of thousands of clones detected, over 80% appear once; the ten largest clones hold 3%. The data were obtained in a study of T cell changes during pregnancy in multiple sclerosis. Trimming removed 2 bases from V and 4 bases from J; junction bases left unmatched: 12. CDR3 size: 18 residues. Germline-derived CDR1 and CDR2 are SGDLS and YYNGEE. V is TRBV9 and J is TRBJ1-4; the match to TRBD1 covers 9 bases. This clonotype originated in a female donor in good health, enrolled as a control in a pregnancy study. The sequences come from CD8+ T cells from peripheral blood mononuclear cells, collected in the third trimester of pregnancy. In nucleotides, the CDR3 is TGTGCCAGCAGCGTTGGGACAGGGAACGGTCAGGGTAATGAAAAACTGTTTTTT. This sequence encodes CASSVGTGNGQGNEKLFF. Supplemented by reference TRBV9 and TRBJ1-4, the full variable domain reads DSGVTQTPKHLITATGQRVTLRCSPRSGDLSVYWYQQSLDQGLQFLIQYYNGEERAKGNILERFSAQQFPDLHSELNLSSLELGDSALYFCASSVGTGNGQGNEKLFFGSGTQLSVL.